The 27 T cell receptor beta chains below were found in one sample sequenced in a study of blood T cell repertoires in COVID-19. Produced via immunoSEQ multiplex PCR; TCRdb's table is partial and in-frame only. The sample shows some 150,000 clones, 65% to 90% of them seen only once. Sequenced sample: PBMCs or T cells enriched from blood (not recorded which). The receptors here all came from a man aged 50 to 60 who had recovered from COVID-19.

V usage is TRBV7-9 and J usage is TRBJ1-1; 7 bases match TRBD1. Germline CDR1 reads SEHNR; CDR2 reads FQNEAQ (reference sequence). V dropped 5 bases and J dropped 0; count of bases not matched to a gene: 12. The CDR3 consists of 17 residues. The CDR3 region has the DNA TGTGCCAGCAGCGGTAGTGGGACAGCCCAATTGAACACTGAAGCTTTCTTT. Protein product: CASSGSGTAQLNTEAFF.

The chain recombines TRBV7-3 with TRBJ2-1; D remains unclear. Trimming removed 3 bases from V and 2 bases from J, with 5 bases in between. This CDR3 is 13 amino acids long. From germline, CDR1 is SGHTA and CDR2 FQGTGA. CDR3 bases: TGTGCCAGCAGCTTGAGAGCCTACAATGAGCAGTTCTTC. Translated: CASSLRAYNEQFF.

The chain couples TRBV18 to TRBJ1-1; 8 bases map to TRBD1. With V trimmed by 4 bases and J by 2 bases, 6 bases remained unmatched. The CDR3 covers 15 residues. CDR1 KGHSH and CDR2 LQKENI come from the germline V gene. CDR3: CASSRGGQANTEAFF. The CDR3 nucleotides read TGTGCCAGCTCACGCGGGGGACAGGCAAACACTGAAGCTTTCTTT.

V and J are TRBV7-2 and TRBJ2-7; possible D gene TRBD1, 5 bases. Per the germline V gene, CDR1 is SGHTA and CDR2 is FQGNSA. The ends were cut back, 11 bases at V and 0 bases at J, with 11 bases in the middle. CDR3 length equals 12 residues. The CDR3 nucleotides read TGTGCCGGCCAGCAGGGCTCCTACGAGCAGTACTTC. It specifies CAGQQGSYEQYF.

The sample holds a few counts of this clone. This rearrangement joins TRBV29-1 to TRBJ1-1; D is unresolved. With 2 bases removed from V and 1 base from J, the gap between germline ends came to 14 bases. Per the germline V gene, CDR1 is SQVTM and CDR2 is ANQGSEA. The CDR3 runs to 15 residues. The CDR3 DNA reads as TGCAGCGTTGAATGGAGTTTCAGTAGGAACACTGAAGCTTTCTTT. Amino acid sequence: CSVEWSFSRNTEAFF.

The rearrangement uses TRBV19 and TRBJ2-1; possible D gene TRBD1, 5 bases. The CDR3 consists of 17 residues. Germline V gene lookup returns CDR1 LNHDA and CDR2 SQIVND (reference sequence). V was clipped by 2 bases and J by 1 base, with 15 bases between them. In DNA, the CDR3 is TGTGCCAGTAGTATAACGCAGGGTAGACCTTCCTACAATGAGCAGTTCTTC. Protein product: CASSITQGRPSYNEQFF.

This chain uses TRBV7-2 with TRBJ1-1; D is perhaps TRBD1 (6 bases). Trimming stripped 1 base from V and 5 bases from J, with 17 bases between. Germline values: CDR1 SGHTA, CDR2 FQGNSA. The CDR3 contains 16 residues. In nucleotides, the CDR3 is TGTGCCAGCAGCTTAGAACAGGGTATGCCGGGGACTGAAGCTTTCTTT. Translated, it gives CASSLEQGMPGTEAFF.

The V call is TRBV12-5, the J call TRBJ1-1; D is ambiguous. The germline CDR1 and CDR2 sequences are LGHNT and FRNRAP. Trimming cost V 0 bases and J 1 base, with 3 bases left between them. The CDR3 has 13 amino acids. CDR3 coding DNA: TGTGCTAGTGGTTTGGTGGCGAACACTGAAGCTTTCTTT. Translating it yields CASGLVANTEAFF. The whole variable domain, filled in from reference TRBV12-5 and TRBJ1-1, reads DARVTQTPRHKVTEMGQEVTMRCQPILGHNTVFWYRQTMMQGLELLAYFRNRAPLDDSGMPKDRFSAEMPDATLATLKIQPSEPRDSAVYFCASGLVANTEAFFGQGTRLTVV.

The chain joins TRBV27 to TRBJ2-2; no clear D gene. This CDR3 spans 17 amino acids. Trimming left V 0 bases short and J 6 bases short, with 17 bases between. From germline, CDR1 is MNHEY and CDR2 SMNVEV (reference sequence). In nucleotides, the CDR3 is TGTGCCAGCAGTTTATCGCCCCTCCCTAGGTATGCCGGGGAGCTGTTTTTT. Encoded protein: CASSLSPLPRYAGELFF.

The V and J genes are TRBV2 and TRBJ1-2; tentative D call: TRBD1 (6 bases). V gave up 0 bases and J gave up 9 bases, with 8 bases separating them. Germline CDR1 is SNHLY and CDR2 is FYNNEI. The CDR3 runs to 12 residues. CDR3 sequence: CASSEARDSYTF. CDR3 nucleotide sequence: TGTGCCAGCAGTGAAGCGAGGGACAGCTACACCTTC.

This chain joins TRBV2 and TRBJ2-6; TRBD1 matches 9 bases. This CDR3 is built from 17 residues. CDR1 SNHLY and CDR2 FYNNEI come from the germline V gene. The V gene end was trimmed by 2 bases and the J gene end by 1 base; junction bases not matched to a gene: 3. CDR3 sequence reads: CASSEMGQGSGANVLTF. The CDR3 DNA is TGTGCCAGCAGTGAAATGGGACAGGGTTCTGGGGCCAACGTCCTGACTTTC.

CDR3 sequence: CAISQDRGNYGYTF. CDR3 nucleotides: TGTGCCATCAGTCAGGACAGGGGAAACTATGGCTACACCTTC. The rearrangement joins TRBV10-3 to TRBJ1-2, with 9 positions matching TRBD1. There are 14 residues in the CDR3. The J segment lost 2 bases and the V segment lost 5 bases, leaving 3 bases of the junction unmatched. Germline-derived CDR1 and CDR2 are ENHRY and SYGVKD.

About this clone itself: Other nucleotide sequences in the sample specify the same CDR3. The chain joins TRBV5-1 to TRBJ1-4; D not certain. V was pared by 5 bases and J by 1 base, with 6 bases between. This CDR3 is built from 13 residues. CDR1 is SGHRS and CDR2 is YFSETQ in the germline V gene. CDR3 sequence: CASREGTNEKLFF. CDR3 DNA: TGCGCCAGCAGGGAGGGAACTAATGAAAAACTGTTTTTT.

This clone was recorded many times. The J gene is TRBJ2-1, the V gene TRBV6-2 or TRBV6-3; 11 nucleotides agree with TRBD2. CDR1 and CDR2 (germline): MNHEY, SVGEGT. V was pared by 6 bases and J by 2 bases, with 6 bases of the junction left unmatched. This CDR3 is built from 16 residues. The CDR3 DNA is TGTGCCAGCAGCCCACTAGCGGGGGTTACCTACAATGAGCAGTTCTTC. It is translated as CASSPLAGVTYNEQFF.

This rearrangement joins TRBV4-1 to TRBJ2-3; 7 bases map to TRBD1. The CDR3 is 17 residues long. Germline CDR1 and CDR2: MGHRA and YSYEKL. V trimming: 2 bases; J trimming: 1 base; junction bases outside the gene matches: 9. The CDR3 DNA reads TGCGCCAGCAGCCAAAGCCCGACAGGGCCCCGCACAGATACGCAGTATTTT. It translates to CASSQSPTGPRTDTQYF.

This clone appeared once. This CDR3 reads CASSSVYRDEQYF. The CDR3 DNA follows: TGTGCCAGCAGTTCGGTATACAGGGACGAGCAGTACTTC. The genes are TRBV12-3 or TRBV12-4 and TRBJ2-7; a weak D match, TRBD1 (6 bases). The CDR3 is 13 amino acids. The V gene lost 4 bases and the J gene lost 5 bases, with 12 bases spanning the gap.

In its sample, this clone was seen once. V gene TRBV5-1 combines with J gene TRBJ1-1; 7 bases are shared with TRBD1. The CDR3 spans 15 residues. The germline V gene has CDR1 SGHRS and CDR2 YFSETQ. Losses at the gene ends were 2 bases for V and 3 bases for J; bases not matched to a gene: 7. The CDR3 DNA reads TGCGCCAGCAGCTTTGCGACAGGGCGGGACACTGAAGCTTTCTTT. Protein product: CASSFATGRDTEAFF.

This rearrangement joins TRBV19 to TRBJ2-7; D is possibly TRBD1 (7 bases). Deletions cut 5 bases from V and 3 bases from J, with 17 bases between. The CDR3 is 15 amino acids. From germline, CDR1 is LNHDA and CDR2 SQIVND (reference sequence). The CDR3 coding sequence is TGTGCCAGTAGTTCAGGACAGGCGGGGAGCTACGAGCAGTACTTC. As protein: CASSSGQAGSYEQYF.

The rearrangement uses TRBV6-5 and TRBJ1-3; no reliable D call. The germline V gene encodes CDR1 MNHEY and CDR2 SVGAGI. V dropped 6 bases and J dropped 3 bases, with 9 bases sitting between them. The CDR3 extends over 13 amino acids. CDR3 nucleotide sequence: TGTGCCAGCAGCGGCGGAGGTGGAAACACCATATATTTT. Translated, it gives CASSGGGGNTIYF.

The genes are TRBV7-3 and TRBJ1-1; 11 nucleotides line up with TRBD1. CDR1 and CDR2 from the germline V gene are SGHTA and FQGTGA. This CDR3 has 15 residues. J gave up 10 bases and V 2 bases, and 9 bases lay outside the gene matches. The CDR3 coding sequence is TGTGCCAGCAGCTTAGGGGTGGGACAGGGGGGCGGAGCTTTCTTT. Translating gives CASSLGVGQGGGAFF.

The CDR3 sequence: CATSDFRGRELFF. The CDR3 DNA reads TGTGCCACCAGTGATTTCAGGGGCCGGGAGCTGTTTTTT. The J gene is TRBJ2-2, the V gene TRBV24-1; TRBD1 might be the D (6 bases). V was shortened by 1 base and J by 9 bases, with 8 bases between the two germline ends. The germline CDR1 and CDR2 sequences are KGHDR and SFDVKD. The CDR3 loop spans 13 amino acids.

This sequence joins TRBV4-2 and TRBJ1-5; TRBD1 matches 7 bases. V lost 3 bases and J lost 4; bases outside the gene matches: 9. This CDR3 spans 16 amino acids. Germline CDR1 is LGHNA and CDR2 is YNFKEQ. Here the CDR3 reads CASSHADRKGNQPQHF. The DNA for the CDR3 is TGTGCCAGCAGCCACGCGGACAGGAAAGGAAATCAGCCCCAGCATTTT.

This sequence joins TRBV7-6 and TRBJ2-2; 7 nucleotides agree with TRBD2. The CDR3 contains 16 residues. Looked up from germline, CDR1 is SGHVS and CDR2 is FNYEAQ. V shed 5 bases, J shed 4 bases, and the junction held 10 bases outside the gene matches. CDR3 loop: CASSPNAGTTTGELFF. The CDR3 DNA reads TGTGCCAGCAGCCCAAACGCCGGGACTACCACCGGGGAGCTGTTTTTT.

This clone has just a few counts. The CDR3 loop reads CASSAGQGNSPLHF. Written as DNA, the CDR3 is TGTGCCAGCAGTGCCGGACAGGGCAATTCACCCCTCCACTTT. The chain links TRBV5-8 to TRBJ1-6, with TRBD1 matching over 8 bases. Per germline, CDR1 SGHTS and CDR2 YDEGEE. Trimming cost V 5 bases and J 7 bases; bases outside gene matches: 5. The CDR3 is made up of 14 amino acids.

This clone has only one observation. This chain links TRBV2 with TRBJ1-1; 7 bases align to TRBD1. The CDR3 covers 14 residues. Germline V CDR1 and CDR2: SNHLY, FYNNEI. With 5 bases clipped from V and 0 bases from J, the junction kept 3 bases outside the gene matches. The CDR3 sequence is CASSFRGMNTEAFF. DNA for the CDR3: TGTGCCAGCAGTTTCAGGGGGATGAACACTGAAGCTTTCTTT.

V gene TRBV5-6 combines with J gene TRBJ2-5; perhaps TRBD2 as D (5 bases). V was trimmed by 0 bases and J by 0 bases, leaving 15 bases between them. The CDR3 sequence is 17 residues long. Germline CDR1 is SGHDT and CDR2 is YYEEEE. The CDR3 here is CASSLGWLARNQETQYF. CDR3 in DNA: TGTGCCAGCAGCTTGGGGTGGTTAGCGAGAAACCAAGAGACCCAGTACTTC.

The rearrangement uses TRBV29-1 and TRBJ2-7; 10 bases match TRBD2. CDR1 and CDR2 (germline): SQVTM, ANQGSEA. Unmatched junction bases numbered 3, after V lost 6 bases and J lost 1 base. This CDR3 spans 13 amino acids. The CDR3 DNA reads TGCAGCGTGAGCGGGGGGGCATCCTACGAGCAGTACTTC. It yields the protein CSVSGGASYEQYF.